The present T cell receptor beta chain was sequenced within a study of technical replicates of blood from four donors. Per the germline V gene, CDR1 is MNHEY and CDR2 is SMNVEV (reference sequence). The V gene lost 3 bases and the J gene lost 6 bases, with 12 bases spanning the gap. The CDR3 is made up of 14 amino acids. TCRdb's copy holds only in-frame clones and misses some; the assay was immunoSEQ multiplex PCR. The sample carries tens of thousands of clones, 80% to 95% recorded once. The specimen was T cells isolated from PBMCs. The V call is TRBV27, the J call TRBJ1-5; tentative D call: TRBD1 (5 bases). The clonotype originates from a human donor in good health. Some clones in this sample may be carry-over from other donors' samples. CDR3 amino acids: CASSFGQGSQPQHF. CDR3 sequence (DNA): TGTGCCAGCAGTTTCGGGCAGGGTAGTCAGCCCCAGCATTTT.